The 18 T cell receptor beta chains below were found in one sample sequenced in a study of T cells in Graves' hyperthyroidism and ophthalmopathy. The investigators amplified TCR beta CDR3 regions from RNA transcripts. HTBI primers drove first-round RT-PCR of the TCR CDR3. TCRdb re-called the multiplex PCR reads through MiXCR, storing one row per CDR3 protein. This sample carries about 610,000 distinct CDR3 sequences, roughly 14% of them seen once, and the ten largest clones take 4% to 5.5%. The source material was blood. Receptors were obtained from a woman aged 40 to 49 with Graves' ophthalmopathy.

This clonotype was recorded many times. The rearrangement joins TRBV11-2 to TRBJ1-1; D not certain. Germline lookup yields CDR1 SGHAT and CDR2 FQNNGV. There are 12 residues in the CDR3. V lost 5 bases and J lost 3, with 7 bases in between. CDR3 amino acids: CASSLIDTEAFF. The DNA of the CDR3 is TGTGCCAGCAGCCTCATTGACACTGAAGCTTTCTTT.

In this sample, this clonotype turned up many times. The chain recombines TRBV5-1 with TRBJ2-7; D gene unclear. The CDR3 is 14 amino acids. CDR1 SGHRS and CDR2 YFSETQ come from the germline V gene. V was trimmed by 1 base and J by 0 bases, leaving 8 bases between them. The CDR3 coding sequence is TGCGCCAGCAGCTTGCAGTCCAGCTCCTACGAGCAGTACTTC. Amino acids: CASSLQSSSYEQYF.

This clonotype was seen at least ten times. The J gene is TRBJ1-2, the V gene TRBV25-1; 8 nucleotides match TRBD1. The CDR3 sequence is 12 residues long. The junction had 3 bases not matched to a gene; V was cut back by 10 bases and J by 2 bases. CDR1 is MGHDK, CDR2 SYGVNS, per germline. The CDR3 DNA follows: TGTGCCACGCAGGGGGCCAACTATGGCTACACCTTC. This codes for CATQGANYGYTF.

The chain recombines TRBV28 with TRBJ1-2, with a weak D call TRBD1 (5 bases). Looked up from germline, CDR1 is MDHEN and CDR2 is SYDVKM. This CDR3 comprises 14 residues. Deletions cut 5 bases from V and 6 bases from J, with 16 bases between. The CDR3: CASSLPGGVDGYTF. The CDR3 region has the DNA TGTGCCAGCAGTCTGCCTGGGGGGGTCGATGGCTACACCTTC.

Worth noting for this clonotype: Likely a read error: the CDR3 ends without its conserved phenylalanine or tryptophan. V and J are TRBV4-2 and TRBJ2-7, with 14 bases matching TRBD2. Germline V CDR1 and CDR2: LGHNA, YNFKEQ. The CDR3 covers 18 residues. J gave up 4 bases and V 0 bases, and 8 bases lay outside the gene matches. The CDR3 protein is CASSQDYGTSGSTYEQYL. The CDR3 DNA reads TGTGCCAGCAGCCAAGATTACGGGACTAGCGGGAGTACATACGAGCAGTACCTC.

About this clonotype itself: A much larger clone differs by one base, so this may be a read error. This chain connects TRBV5-1 to TRBJ2-5, with 9 bases identical to TRBD2. The ends lost 4 bases at V and 5 bases at J; junction bases unmatched: 9. From germline, CDR1 is SGHRS and CDR2 YFSETQ. The CDR3 extends over 15 amino acids. The CDR3 DNA reads as TGCGCCAGCAGCCTCCCTAGCGGGATGGGGGAGACCCAGTACTTC. Translation gives CASSLPSGMGETQYF.

In this sample, this clonotype turned up many times. This rearrangement joins TRBV20-1 to TRBJ2-5, with TRBD1 matching 8 bases. The CDR3 is 13 residues long. The J segment lost 7 bases and the V segment lost 3 bases, leaving 7 bases of the junction unmatched. Germline CDR1 DFQATT, CDR2 SNEGSKA (reference sequence). CDR3 protein: CSARATGEMTQYF. The CDR3 nucleotides are TGCAGTGCTAGGGCGACAGGGGAGATGACCCAGTACTTC.

In its sample, this clonotype was seen many times. The J gene is TRBJ1-5, the V gene TRBV10-3; D unresolved. V shed 4 bases and J shed 9 bases, with 16 bases lying between them. The CDR3 has 14 residues. Germline V gives CDR1 ENHRY, CDR2 SYGVKD. CDR3 in amino acids: CAISGLGEKGPQHF. The CDR3, as DNA: TGTGCCATCAGTGGGCTGGGAGAAAAGGGGCCCCAGCATTTT.

This clonotype came up many times. The chain couples TRBV5-1 to TRBJ2-6; D is unresolved. The CDR3 extends over 15 amino acids. Trimming pared 1 base from V and 0 bases from J, leaving 5 bases between. Germline V lookup: CDR1 SGHRS, CDR2 YFSETQ. The CDR3 nucleotides are TGCGCCAGCAGCTTGTTGCTCTCTGGGGCCAACGTCCTGACTTTC. Translated, it gives CASSLLLSGANVLTF.

There are many counts of this clonotype. The chain couples TRBV28 to TRBJ2-5; D may correspond to TRBD1 or TRBD2 (5 bases each). Germline V lookup: CDR1 MDHEN, CDR2 SYDVKM. The CDR3 runs to 15 residues. The germline V and J ends were trimmed by 3 bases and 7 bases, with 18 bases remaining between them. DNA of the CDR3: TGTGCCAGCAGTTTGCCAGGGAGCCGGTCAGGGACCCAGTACTTC. It is translated as CASSLPGSRSGTQYF. The variable domain in full, with the rest retrieved from reference TRBV28 and TRBJ2-5, is DVKVTQSSRYLVKRTGEKVFLECVQDMDHENMFWYRQDPGLGLRLIYFSYDVKMKEKGDIPEGYSVSREKKERFSLILESASTNQTSMYLCASSLPGSRSGTQYFGPGTRLLVL.

This clonotype was found many times. This chain connects TRBV7-6 to TRBJ1-6, with 7 positions matching TRBD1. Losses at the gene ends were 5 bases for V and 7 bases for J; bases not matched to a gene: 5. The length of the CDR3 is 14 residues. Germline CDR1 reads SGHVS; CDR2 reads FNYEAQ. This CDR3 is CASSTLDRNSPLHF. CDR3 sequence (DNA): TGTGCCAGCAGCACCCTGGACAGGAATTCACCCCTCCACTTT.

As regards this clonotype: The junction does not match germline at one end; this may be a read error. J is TRBJ1-1 and V is TRBV7-2, with D uncertain. The CDR3 contains 15 residues. CDR1 and CDR2 from the germline V gene are SGHTA and FQGNSA. CDR3 sequence: CAGSLLGIMNTEAFF. CDR3 nucleotide sequence: TGTGCCGGCAGCTTACTTGGCATCATGAACACTGAAGCTTTCTTT.

This clonotype was detected ten times or more. The chain employs TRBV2 and TRBJ1-2, with 8 bases identical to TRBD1. The trim removed 4 bases at V and 9 bases at J, leaving 7 bases unmatched. The CDR3 loop spans 13 amino acids. The germline CDR1 and CDR2 sequences are SNHLY and FYNNEI. The chain's CDR3 is CASSGQGFLSYTF. As DNA, the CDR3 is TGTGCCAGCAGTGGACAGGGGTTTTTAAGCTACACCTTC.

This clonotype was counted many times. The rearrangement uses TRBV2 and TRBJ2-7, with D possibly being TRBD1 or TRBD2 (6 bases each). This CDR3 contains 15 residues. V shed 6 bases and J shed 3 bases, with 18 bases lying between them. CDR1 and CDR2 from the germline V gene are SNHLY and FYNNEI. CDR3 region: CASRVVGGLVYEQYF. The CDR3, as DNA: TGTGCCAGCAGGGTGGTAGGGGGGTTGGTCTACGAGCAGTACTTC. The variable domain in full, with the rest retrieved from reference TRBV2 and TRBJ2-7, is EPEVTQTPSHQVTQMGQEVILRCVPISNHLYFYWYRQILGQKVEFLVSFYNNEISEKSEIFDDQFSVERPDGSNFTLKIRSTKLEDSAMYFCASRVVGGLVYEQYFGPGTRLTVT.

This clonotype appeared a few times. This chain joins TRBV30 and TRBJ2-5; TRBD2 is a possible D gene (5 bases). Germline CDR1 is GTSNPN and CDR2 is SVGIG (reference sequence). The CDR3 has 15 amino acids. The ends were cut back, 0 bases at V and 4 bases at J, with 15 bases in the middle. The CDR3 protein is CAWSVPGPGGETQYF. DNA of the CDR3: TGTGCCTGGAGTGTACCGGGCCCCGGAGGAGAGACCCAGTACTTC.

The rearrangement links TRBV29-1 to TRBJ2-2, with D hard to call. Trimming pared 3 bases from V and 2 bases from J, leaving 7 bases between. The length of the CDR3 is 13 residues. In germline, CDR1 is SQVTM, CDR2 ANQGSEA. In DNA form, the CDR3 reads TGCAGCGTTGAGCCAGGAAACACCGGGGAGCTGTTTTTT. Its protein product is CSVEPGNTGELFF.

This clonotype was detected many times. The chain couples TRBV5-1 to TRBJ1-1; D is ambiguous. Per the germline V gene, CDR1 is SGHRS and CDR2 is YFSETQ. CDR3 length: 12 residues. V lost 4 bases to trimming and J lost 2 bases, with 6 bases between them. Written as DNA, the CDR3 is TGCGCCAGCAGCATCGGAAACACTGAAGCTTTCTTT. This gives the protein CASSIGNTEAFF.

This clonotype was seen only a few times. This chain uses TRBV5-1 with TRBJ1-2; TRBD1 might be the D (5 bases). Trimming stripped 0 bases from V and 7 bases from J, with 10 bases between. The CDR3 has 13 amino acids. Germline V gives CDR1 SGHRS, CDR2 YFSETQ. Written as DNA, the CDR3 is TGCGCCAGCAGCTTGGCCGCCGGGGGTGGCTACACCTTC. It yields the protein CASSLAAGGGYTF.